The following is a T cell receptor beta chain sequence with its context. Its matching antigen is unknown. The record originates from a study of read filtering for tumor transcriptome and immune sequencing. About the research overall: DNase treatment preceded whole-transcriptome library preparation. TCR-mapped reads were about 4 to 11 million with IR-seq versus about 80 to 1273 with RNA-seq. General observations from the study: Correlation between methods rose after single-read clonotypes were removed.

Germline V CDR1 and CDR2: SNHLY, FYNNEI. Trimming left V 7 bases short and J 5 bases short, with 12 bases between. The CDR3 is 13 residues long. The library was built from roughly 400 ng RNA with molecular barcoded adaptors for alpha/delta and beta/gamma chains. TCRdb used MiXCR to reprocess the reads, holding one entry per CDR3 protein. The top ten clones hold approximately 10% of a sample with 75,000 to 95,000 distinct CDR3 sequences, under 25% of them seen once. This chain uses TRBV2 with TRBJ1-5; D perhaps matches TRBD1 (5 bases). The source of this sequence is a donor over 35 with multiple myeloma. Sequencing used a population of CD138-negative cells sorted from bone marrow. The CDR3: CASNWGGYQPQHF. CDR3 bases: TGTGCCAGCAACTGGGGGGGATATCAGCCCCAGCATTTT.